A single T cell receptor beta chain is shown here with its context. What this receptor recognizes is not known. No base-level quality is on record; no much larger clone is a single base apart. Library method: PCR. This sample was sequenced with an Illumina HiSeq 2500. TCR library preparation used molecular barcoding, with unique molecular identifiers applied to normalize quantification of the TCRbeta repertoire. TCRdb reprocessing: public reads trimmed at Q25 with fastp, clones called with MiXCR, in-frame beta chains kept. Identical CDR3 proteins give one entry, which carries the most common genes and DNA. Recorded for this sample are about 610,000 distinct CDR3 sequences; roughly a tenth of them occurred a single time. In total, the top ten clones hold 3.5% to 5% of the sample. This sample was taken from a study of T-cell reconstitution after alpha-beta-depleted transplantation in children (dated by TCRdb to about 2016). Some background on the complete study: Using TCR repertoire profiling, the study quantitatively followed how T-cell immune reconstitution unfolded in children after TCRalphabeta/CD19-depleted allogeneic hematopoietic cell transplantation.

Per the germline V gene (reference sequence), DFQATT is the CDR1 and SNEGSKA is the CDR2. From its cysteine to its phenylalanine, the CDR3 spans 14 amino acids. Only CDR3 DNA remains: 42 bases, in frame from the first base. V loses 0 bases of germline sequence and J loses 10 bases, and the interval between the two ends is 13 bases. The rearrangement joined TRBV20-1 to TRBJ1-6, and TRBD1 may be the D gene, going by 6 matching bases. This TCR was recovered from a human donor who donated a stem cell graft to a child with acute myeloid leukemia. This material consisted of PBMCs from the stem cell graft donor, taken from the stem cell graft. The CDR3 corresponds to CSARDERTASPLHF. The nucleotide sequence is given as TGCAGTGCTAGAGATGAGAGGACAGCCTCACCCCTCCACTTT.